The source of this TCR beta chain is a study of T cells after posttransplantation cyclophosphamide. General study findings and limits: After PTCy, TRB diversity resembled that of CNI/methotrexate controls. Tissue-infiltrating T cells from skin or gut overlapped little with blood T cells. Donor-recipient repertoire similarity was low at 1-2 months, rising over year one.

Notes on this clone: Its antigen is still unknown.

The naive gate required viable CD3+CD4+ or CD3+CD8+ cells with CCR7+CD45RA+CD45RO-CD95-CD27+CD28+ phenotype. This related bone marrow graft donor gave peripheral blood on the day of marrow donation. The data were produced by immunoSEQ multiplex PCR, yet TCRdb's version contains in-frame clones alone and is incomplete. Altogether about 32,000 clones are present, about 91% being singletons, with the ten largest covering 0.095% to 0.12%. Sequencing used naive CD4+ T cells sorted from blood. The TCR comes from a man aged 30-40 years in good health and a related stem cell transplant donor.

The CDR3, as DNA: TGTGCCAGCTGCCGGGGACAGGCTTTTGAAGCTTTCTTT. Translation: CASCRGQAFEAFF. The J gene is TRBJ1-1, the V gene TRBV18, with TRBD1 matching over 8 bases. The CDR3 has 13 residues. Germline values: CDR1 KGHSH, CDR2 LQKENI. V shed 7 bases and J 7 bases; nucleotides not matched to a gene: 8.